The 2 T cell receptor beta chains in this list originate from one sample, sequenced in a study of T cell changes during pregnancy in multiple sclerosis. Sequencing was performed with immunoSEQ multiplex PCR; in TCRdb, only in-frame clones are kept and a portion is missing. The sample consists of 30,000 to 40,000 clones, around 90% of them appearing once. Sequenced here: CD8+ T cells from peripheral blood mononuclear cells, sampled in the third trimester of pregnancy. These receptors all come from a female donor with multiple sclerosis, enrolled in a pregnancy study.

The chain couples TRBV11-2 to TRBJ2-2, with TRBD2 identical over 8 bases. The germline CDR1 and CDR2 sequences are SGHAT and FQNNGV. This CDR3 contains 16 residues. Trimming at V came to 5 bases and at J to 4 bases, leaving 9 bases not matched to a gene. CDR3 nucleotide sequence: TGTGCCAGCAGCCACGGAGGTCTAGCGGGCACCGGGGAGCTGTTTTTT. The encoded protein is CASSHGGLAGTGELFF.

The chain employs TRBV6-6 and TRBJ2-3; a possible D gene is TRBD2 (5 bases). Trimming pared 2 bases from V and 6 bases from J, leaving 15 bases between. This CDR3 has 15 residues. The germline V gene encodes CDR1 MNHNY and CDR2 SVGAGI (reference sequence). The CDR3, as DNA: TGTGCCAGCAGTTACCCGGCTCGGGATGGGGATACGCAGTATTTT. Its protein product is CASSYPARDGDTQYF.